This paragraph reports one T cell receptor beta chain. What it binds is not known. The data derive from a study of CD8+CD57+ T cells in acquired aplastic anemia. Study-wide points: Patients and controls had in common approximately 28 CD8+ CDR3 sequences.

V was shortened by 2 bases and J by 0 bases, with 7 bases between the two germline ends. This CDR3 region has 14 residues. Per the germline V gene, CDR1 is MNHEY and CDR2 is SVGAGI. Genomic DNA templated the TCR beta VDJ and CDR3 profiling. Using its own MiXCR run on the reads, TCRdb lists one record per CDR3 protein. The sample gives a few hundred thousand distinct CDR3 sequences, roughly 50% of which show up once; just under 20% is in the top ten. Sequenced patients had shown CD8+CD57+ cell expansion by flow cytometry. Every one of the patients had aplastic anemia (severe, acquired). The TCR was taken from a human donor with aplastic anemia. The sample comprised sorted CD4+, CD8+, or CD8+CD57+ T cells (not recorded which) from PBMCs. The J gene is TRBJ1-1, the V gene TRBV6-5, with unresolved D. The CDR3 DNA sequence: TGTGCCAGCAGTTACGGGGTGGTGAACACTGAAGCTTTCTTT. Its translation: CASSYGVVNTEAFF.